This T cell receptor (beta chain) comes out of a study of T cell clones after liver transplantation. About the research overall: Patients counted as tolerant after at least one year off all immunosuppression, enzymes not exceeding twice normal. Findings and caveats of the study: The donor-reactive repertoire was only partly measurable in a couple of subjects, lacking donor cells.

The method was immunoSEQ multiplex PCR; TCRdb's version includes in-frame clones alone and lacks a portion of them. Of approximately 55,000 clones detected, 65% to 80% appear once; the ten largest clones hold 9.5% to 10%. The sample holds one count of this clone. Its antigen is as yet unknown. Unstimulated PBMCs were sorted into CD3+CD4+ and CD3+CD8+ populations. The sequence was obtained from a human patient who received a liver transplant. Some T cells may trace back to the graft donor. Sequenced here: CD4+ T cells from blood, sampled approximately 54 months after liver transplant.

CDR3 in amino acids: CASSLTTGLNTEAFF. The CDR3 DNA reads as TGTGCCAGCAGCTTAACAACAGGTTTGAACACTGAAGCTTTCTTT. The chain recombines TRBV7-3 with TRBJ1-1; perhaps TRBD1 as D (5 bases). This CDR3 is built from 15 residues. CDR1 SGHTA and CDR2 FQGTGA come from the germline V gene. Trimming removed 0 bases from V and 0 bases from J, with 8 bases in between.